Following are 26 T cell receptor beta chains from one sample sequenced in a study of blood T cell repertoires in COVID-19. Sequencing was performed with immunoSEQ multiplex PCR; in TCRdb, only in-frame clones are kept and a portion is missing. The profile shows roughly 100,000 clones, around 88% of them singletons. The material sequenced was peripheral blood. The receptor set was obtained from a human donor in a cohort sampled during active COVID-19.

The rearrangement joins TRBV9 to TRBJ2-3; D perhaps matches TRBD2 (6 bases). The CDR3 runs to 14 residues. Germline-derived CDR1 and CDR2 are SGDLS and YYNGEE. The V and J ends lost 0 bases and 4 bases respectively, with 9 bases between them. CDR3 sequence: CASSVASAADTQYF. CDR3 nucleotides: TGTGCCAGCAGCGTAGCTAGCGCGGCAGATACGCAGTATTTT.

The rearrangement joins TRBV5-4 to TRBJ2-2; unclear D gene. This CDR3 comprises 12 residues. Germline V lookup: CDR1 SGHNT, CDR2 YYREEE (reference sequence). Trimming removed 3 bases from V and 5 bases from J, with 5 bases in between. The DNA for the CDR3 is TGTGCCAGCAGCTCACTTACCGGGGAGCTGTTTTTT. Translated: CASSSLTGELFF.

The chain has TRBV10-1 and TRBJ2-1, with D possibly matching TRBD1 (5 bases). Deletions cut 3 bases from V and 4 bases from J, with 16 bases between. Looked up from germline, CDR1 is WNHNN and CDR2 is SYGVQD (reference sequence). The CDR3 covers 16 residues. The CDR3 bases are TGCGCCAGCAGTGACAGGGCCTACTGGGTATACAATGAGCAGTTCTTC. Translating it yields CASSDRAYWVYNEQFF.

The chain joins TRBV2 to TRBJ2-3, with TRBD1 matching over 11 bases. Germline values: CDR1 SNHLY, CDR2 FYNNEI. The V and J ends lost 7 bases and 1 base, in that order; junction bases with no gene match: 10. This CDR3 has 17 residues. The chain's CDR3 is CASTPGTGGIGTDTQYF. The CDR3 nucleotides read TGTGCCAGCACCCCAGGGACAGGGGGTATTGGCACAGATACGCAGTATTTT.

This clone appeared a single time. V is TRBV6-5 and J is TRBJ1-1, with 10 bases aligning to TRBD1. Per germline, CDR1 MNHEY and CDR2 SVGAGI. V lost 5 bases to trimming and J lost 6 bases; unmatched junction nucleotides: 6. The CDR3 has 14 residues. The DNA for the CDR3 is TGTGCCAGCAGTCCGGGACAGGGGATACCTGAAGCTTTCTTT. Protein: CASSPGQGIPEAFF.

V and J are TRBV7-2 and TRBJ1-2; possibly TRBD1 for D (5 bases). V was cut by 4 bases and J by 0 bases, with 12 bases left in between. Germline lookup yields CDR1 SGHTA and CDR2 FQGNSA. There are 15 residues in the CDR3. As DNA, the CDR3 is TGTGCCAGCAGCTGGGGAAAGGGGACTAACTATGGCTACACCTTC. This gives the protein CASSWGKGTNYGYTF.

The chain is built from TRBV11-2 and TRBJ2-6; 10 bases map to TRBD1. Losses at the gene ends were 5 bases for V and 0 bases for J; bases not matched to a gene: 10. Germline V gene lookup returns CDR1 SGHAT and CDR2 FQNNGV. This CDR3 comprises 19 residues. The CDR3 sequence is CASSARPGQGSSGANVLTF. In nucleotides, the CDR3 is TGTGCCAGCAGCGCGCGGCCGGGACAGGGGAGCTCTGGGGCCAACGTCCTGACTTTC.

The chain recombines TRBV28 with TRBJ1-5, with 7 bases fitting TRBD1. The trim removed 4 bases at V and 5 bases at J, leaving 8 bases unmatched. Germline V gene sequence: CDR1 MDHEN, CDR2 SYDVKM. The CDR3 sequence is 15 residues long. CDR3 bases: TGTGCCAGCAGTTCGCCACAGGGGAATCATCAGCCCCAGCATTTT. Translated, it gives CASSSPQGNHQPQHF.

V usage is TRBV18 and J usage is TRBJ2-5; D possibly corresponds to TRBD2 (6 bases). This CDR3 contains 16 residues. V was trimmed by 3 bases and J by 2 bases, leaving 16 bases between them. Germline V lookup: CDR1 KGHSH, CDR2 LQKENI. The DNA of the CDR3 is TGTGCCAGCTCACCGTTGGACGGGAGCACACAAGAGACCCAGTACTTC. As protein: CASSPLDGSTQETQYF.

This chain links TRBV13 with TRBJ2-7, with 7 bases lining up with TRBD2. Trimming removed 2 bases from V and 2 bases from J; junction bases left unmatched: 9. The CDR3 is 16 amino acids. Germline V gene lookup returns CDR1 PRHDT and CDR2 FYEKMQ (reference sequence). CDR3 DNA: TGTGCCAGCAGCTTAAGACGGGGGGTGACTACCTACGAGCAGTACTTC. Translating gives CASSLRRGVTTYEQYF.

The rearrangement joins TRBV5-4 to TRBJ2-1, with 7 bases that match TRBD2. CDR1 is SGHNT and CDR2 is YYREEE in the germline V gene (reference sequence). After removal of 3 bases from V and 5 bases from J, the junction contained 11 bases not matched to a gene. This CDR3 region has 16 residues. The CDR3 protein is CASSSGVAGANNEQFF. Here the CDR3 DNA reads TGTGCCAGCAGCTCTGGGGTGGCGGGAGCTAACAATGAGCAGTTCTTC.

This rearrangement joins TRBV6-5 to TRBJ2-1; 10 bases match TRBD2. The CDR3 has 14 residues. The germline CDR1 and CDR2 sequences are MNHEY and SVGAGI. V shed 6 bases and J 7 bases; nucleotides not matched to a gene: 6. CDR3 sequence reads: CASRGGLASNEQFF. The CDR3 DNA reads TGTGCCAGCAGGGGGGGACTAGCGTCGAATGAGCAGTTCTTC.

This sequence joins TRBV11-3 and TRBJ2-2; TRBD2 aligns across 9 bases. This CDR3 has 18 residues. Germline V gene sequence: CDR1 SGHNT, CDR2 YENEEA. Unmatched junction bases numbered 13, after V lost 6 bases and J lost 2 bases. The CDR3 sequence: CASSNAYAGGSNTGELFF. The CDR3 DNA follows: TGTGCCAGCAGTAACGCCTATGCGGGAGGGTCTAACACCGGGGAGCTGTTTTTT.

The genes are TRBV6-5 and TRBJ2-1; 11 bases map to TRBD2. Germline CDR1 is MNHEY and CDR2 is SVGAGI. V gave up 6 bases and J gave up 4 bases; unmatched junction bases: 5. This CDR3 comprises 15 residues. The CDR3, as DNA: TGTGCCAGCAGAGACGCTAGCGGGAGGTACAATGAGCAGTTCTTC. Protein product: CASRDASGRYNEQFF.

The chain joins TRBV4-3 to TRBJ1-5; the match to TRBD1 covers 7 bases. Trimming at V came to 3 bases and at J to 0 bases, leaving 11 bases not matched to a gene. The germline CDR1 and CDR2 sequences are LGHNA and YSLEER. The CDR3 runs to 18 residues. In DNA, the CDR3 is TGCGCCAGCAGCCAGTATAGACAGGGACAGTATAGCAATCAGCCCCAGCATTTT. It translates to CASSQYRQGQYSNQPQHF.

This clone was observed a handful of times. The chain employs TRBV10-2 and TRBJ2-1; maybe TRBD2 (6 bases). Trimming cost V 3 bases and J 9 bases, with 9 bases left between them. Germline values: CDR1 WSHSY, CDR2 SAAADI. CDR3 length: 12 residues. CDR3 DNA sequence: TGCGCCAGCAGTGAAACAGCGGGTGAGCAGTTCTTC. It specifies CASSETAGEQFF.

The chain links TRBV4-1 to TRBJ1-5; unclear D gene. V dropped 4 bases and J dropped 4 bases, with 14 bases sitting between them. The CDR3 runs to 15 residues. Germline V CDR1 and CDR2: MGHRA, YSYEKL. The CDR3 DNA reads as TGCGCCAGCAGCCTTTCGGGTCTGGAAAATCAGCCCCAGCATTTT. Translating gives CASSLSGLENQPQHF.

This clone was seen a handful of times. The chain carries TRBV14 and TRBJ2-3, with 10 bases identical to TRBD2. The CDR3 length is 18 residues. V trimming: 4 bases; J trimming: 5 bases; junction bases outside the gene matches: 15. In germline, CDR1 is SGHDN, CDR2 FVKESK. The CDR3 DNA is TGTGCCAGCAGCCCTCGGATAGCGGGGGGCCTCTATCGAGATACGCAGTATTTT. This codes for CASSPRIAGGLYRDTQYF.

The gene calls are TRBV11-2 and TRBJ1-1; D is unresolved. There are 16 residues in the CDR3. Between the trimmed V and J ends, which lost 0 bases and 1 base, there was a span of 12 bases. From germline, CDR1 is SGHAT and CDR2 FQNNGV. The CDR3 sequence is CASSLDFEIPNTEAFF. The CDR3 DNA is TGTGCCAGCAGCTTAGATTTTGAGATTCCGAACACTGAAGCTTTCTTT.

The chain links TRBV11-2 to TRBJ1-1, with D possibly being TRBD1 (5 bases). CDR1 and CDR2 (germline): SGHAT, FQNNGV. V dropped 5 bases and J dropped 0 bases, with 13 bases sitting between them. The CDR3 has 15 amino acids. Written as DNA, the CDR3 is TGTGCCAGCAGCCTCTGGGAGGGGCTGAACACTGAAGCTTTCTTT. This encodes CASSLWEGLNTEAFF.

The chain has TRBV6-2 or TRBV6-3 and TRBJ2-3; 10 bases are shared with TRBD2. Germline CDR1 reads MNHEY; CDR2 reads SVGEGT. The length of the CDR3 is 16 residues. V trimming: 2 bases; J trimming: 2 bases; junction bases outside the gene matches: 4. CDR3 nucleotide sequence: TGTGCCAGCAGTTACGGTAGCGGGGGGACCACAGATACGCAGTATTTT. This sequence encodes CASSYGSGGTTDTQYF.

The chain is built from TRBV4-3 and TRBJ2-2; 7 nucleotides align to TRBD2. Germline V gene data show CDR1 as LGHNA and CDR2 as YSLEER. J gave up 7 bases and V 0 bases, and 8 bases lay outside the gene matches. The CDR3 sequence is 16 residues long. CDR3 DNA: TGCGCCAGCAGCCAAGATCCTGAACTAGCGAACGGGGAGCTGTTTTTT. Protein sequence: CASSQDPELANGELFF.

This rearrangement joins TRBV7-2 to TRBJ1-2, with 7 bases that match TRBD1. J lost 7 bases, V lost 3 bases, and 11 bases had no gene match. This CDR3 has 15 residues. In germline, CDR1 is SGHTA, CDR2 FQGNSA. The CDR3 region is CASSFQRDSLSGYTF. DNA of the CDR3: TGTGCCAGCAGCTTTCAGAGGGACAGCTTAAGTGGCTACACCTTC.

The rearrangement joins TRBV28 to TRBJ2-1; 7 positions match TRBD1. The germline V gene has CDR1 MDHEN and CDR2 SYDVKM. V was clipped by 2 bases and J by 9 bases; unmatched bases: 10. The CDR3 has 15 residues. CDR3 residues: CASSLRTGQRFEQFF. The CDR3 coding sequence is TGTGCCAGCAGTTTACGGACGGGACAGAGGTTTGAGCAGTTCTTC. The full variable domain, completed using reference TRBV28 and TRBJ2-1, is DVKVTQSSRYLVKRTGEKVFLECVQDMDHENMFWYRQDPGLGLRLIYFSYDVKMKEKGDIPEGYSVSREKKERFSLILESASTNQTSMYLCASSLRTGQRFEQFFGPGTRLTVL.

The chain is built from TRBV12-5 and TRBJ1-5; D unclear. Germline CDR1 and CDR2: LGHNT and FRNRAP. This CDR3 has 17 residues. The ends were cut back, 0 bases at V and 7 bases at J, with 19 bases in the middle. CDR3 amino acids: CASGLVLGEVVGQPQHF. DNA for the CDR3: TGTGCTAGTGGTTTGGTACTCGGAGAGGTGGTCGGGCAGCCCCAGCATTTT.

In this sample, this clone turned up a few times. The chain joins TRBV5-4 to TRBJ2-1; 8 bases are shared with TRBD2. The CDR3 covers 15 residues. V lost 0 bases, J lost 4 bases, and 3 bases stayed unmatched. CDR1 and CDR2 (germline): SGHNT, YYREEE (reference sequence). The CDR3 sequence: CASSLVGGGYNEQFF. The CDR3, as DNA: TGTGCCAGCAGCTTGGTGGGCGGGGGGTACAATGAGCAGTTCTTC.